These 15 T cell receptor beta chains were sequenced from one sample in a study of memory CD4+ T cells and cytomegalovirus serostatus. Profiled with immunoSEQ multiplex PCR; TCRdb holds only in-frame clones, not every one. The sample consists of approximately 46,000 clones, under 85% of them appearing once. Single viable CD3+CD4+CD8-CD45RO+ cells were sorted as the memory CD4+ T cells. Sequencing was done on a sample of memory CD4+ T cells from blood. The receptors were sampled from an adult in good health and CMV-seronegative.

The V call is TRBV5-6, the J call TRBJ1-2, with a weak D call TRBD1 (6 bases). Trimming shortened V by 0 bases and J by 1 base, and 16 bases separated the two germline ends. Germline loops: CDR1 SGHDT, CDR2 YYEEEE. The CDR3 sequence is 17 residues long. Here the CDR3 DNA reads TGTGCCAGCAGCTTGGTTGGGGGGGCGCGGCTTAACTATGGCTACACCTTC. This translates into CASSLVGGARLNYGYTF.

This sequence joins TRBV13 and TRBJ1-2, with D uncertain. The germline V gene has CDR1 PRHDT and CDR2 FYEKMQ (reference sequence). Trimming pared 1 base from V and 4 bases from J, leaving 19 bases between. This CDR3 is 17 amino acids long. The CDR3 nucleotides read TGTGCCAGCAGCTTAGCTGGAGGAATTACAGTAACCTATGGCTACACCTTC. Protein: CASSLAGGITVTYGYTF.

V and J are TRBV19 and TRBJ2-3; TRBD2 agrees at 11 bases. Germline CDR1 and CDR2: LNHDA and SQIVND (reference sequence). J was trimmed by 2 bases and V by 4 bases; bases with no gene match: 8. The CDR3 consists of 17 residues. CDR3 DNA: TGTGCCAGTAGTAAGTGGGGGACTAGCGGAACCACAGATACGCAGTATTTT. Its translation: CASSKWGTSGTTDTQYF.

This clone has a handful of counts. V and J are TRBV15 and TRBJ1-1, with D tentatively TRBD1 (5 bases). V was clipped by 0 bases and J by 10 bases, with 12 bases between them. The CDR3 has 13 residues. Germline values: CDR1 LNHNV, CDR2 YYDKDF (reference sequence). CDR3 DNA: TGTGCCACCAGCAGAGAGGGGGGGTTTGGAGCTTTCTTT. The encoded protein is CATSREGGFGAFF. The complete variable domain, with remaining parts taken from reference TRBV15 and TRBJ1-1, reads DAMVIQNPRYQVTQFGKPVTLSCSQTLNHNVMYWYQQKSSQAPKLLFHYYDKDFNNEADTPDNFQSRRPNTSFCFLDIRSPGLGDTAMYLCATSREGGFGAFFGQGTRLTVV.

The genes are TRBV7-3 and TRBJ1-6; 9 bases are shared with TRBD1. Germline V CDR1 and CDR2: SGHTA, FQGTGA. V shed 5 bases and J 10 bases; nucleotides not matched to a gene: 9. The CDR3 covers 15 residues. The CDR3 loop reads CASSLSGTGNSPLHF. The CDR3 DNA is TGTGCCAGCAGCCTCTCCGGGACAGGGAACTCACCCCTCCACTTT.

In its sample, this clone was seen once. The chain carries TRBV2 and TRBJ2-5, with TRBD2 matching 11 bases. Germline CDR1 and CDR2: SNHLY and FYNNEI. V was pared by 6 bases and J by 2 bases, with 11 bases of the junction left unmatched. This CDR3 region has 17 residues. In DNA form, the CDR3 reads TGTGCCAGCAGCGAGCTTCTACTAGCGGGGGAACAAGAGACCCAGTACTTC. This translates into CASSELLLAGEQETQYF.

This chain links TRBV2 with TRBJ2-7, with 7 bases that match TRBD1. Germline-derived CDR1 and CDR2 are SNHLY and FYNNEI. The CDR3 covers 15 residues. With V trimmed by 6 bases and J by 0 bases, 8 bases remained unmatched. The CDR3, as DNA: TGTGCCAGCAGGGAACAGGGGATCGCCTCCTACGAGCAGTACTTC. This encodes CASREQGIASYEQYF.

The V and J genes are TRBV9 and TRBJ2-5; possible D gene TRBD2, 6 bases. Per the germline V gene, CDR1 is SGDLS and CDR2 is YYNGEE. V was trimmed by 4 bases and J by 1 base, leaving 14 bases between them. The CDR3 totals 15 residues. This CDR3 reads CASSPGEIIQETQYF. DNA for the CDR3: TGTGCCAGCAGCCCGGGGGAGATAATCCAAGAGACCCAGTACTTC.

This chain joins TRBV9 and TRBJ2-3; D perhaps matches TRBD2 (5 bases). CDR3 length equals 15 residues. Trimming pared 3 bases from V and 1 base from J, leaving 12 bases between. Looked up from germline, CDR1 is SGDLS and CDR2 is YYNGEE. CDR3 bases: TGTGCCAGCAGCGATGAGTGGGGAGGCACAGATACGCAGTATTTT. It is translated as CASSDEWGGTDTQYF.

J is TRBJ2-5 and V is TRBV7-3, with D maybe TRBD1 (6 bases). The CDR3 sequence is 14 residues long. V was clipped by 5 bases and J by 2 bases, with 12 bases between them. Germline V gene sequence: CDR1 SGHTA, CDR2 FQGTGA. As DNA, the CDR3 is TGTGCCAGCAGCCCGACAGGATCACAAGAGACCCAGTACTTC. As protein: CASSPTGSQETQYF.

The gene calls are TRBV7-2 and TRBJ1-6; D is possibly TRBD1 (6 bases). The CDR3 loop spans 14 amino acids. Looked up from germline, CDR1 is SGHTA and CDR2 is FQGNSA. V was trimmed by 4 bases and J by 7 bases, leaving 11 bases between them. CDR3 DNA: TGTGCCAGCAGCTCAGGACAGCCAAATTCACCCCTCCACTTT. Amino acids: CASSSGQPNSPLHF.

This clone was detected a few times. The J gene is TRBJ2-2, the V gene TRBV13; D possibly corresponds to TRBD1 (6 bases). Germline loops: CDR1 PRHDT, CDR2 FYEKMQ (reference sequence). The CDR3 length is 17 residues. V lost 0 bases, J lost 1 base, and 12 bases lay in between. CDR3 in DNA: TGTGCCAGCAGCTTAGGGTCAGGGGCCTTGAACACCGGGGAGCTGTTTTTT. Translating gives CASSLGSGALNTGELFF. The whole variable domain, remainder taken from reference TRBV13 and TRBJ2-2, is AAGVIQSPRHLIKEKRETATLKCYPIPRHDTVYWYQQGPGQDPQFLISFYEKMQSDKGSIPDRFSAQQFSDYHSELNMSSLELGDSALYFCASSLGSGALNTGELFFGEGSRLTVL.

This chain uses TRBV5-6 with TRBJ1-6, with D unresolved. The CDR3 loop spans 17 amino acids. Germline CDR1 is SGHDT and CDR2 is YYEEEE. Trimming pared 0 bases from V and 0 bases from J, leaving 10 bases between. CDR3 loop: CASSLGIGSSYNSPLHF. The CDR3 DNA is TGTGCCAGCAGCTTGGGCATAGGGAGCTCCTATAATTCACCCCTCCACTTT.

V gene TRBV5-1 combines with J gene TRBJ1-1; perhaps TRBD1 as D (5 bases). The ends were cut back, 0 bases at V and 0 bases at J, with 9 bases in the middle. CDR1 is SGHRS, CDR2 YFSETQ, per germline. The length of the CDR3 is 15 residues. CDR3 coding DNA: TGCGCCAGCAGCTTGGCGGGGGTGGTGAACACTGAAGCTTTCTTT. Its translation is CASSLAGVVNTEAFF.

Of note for this clone: Other nucleotide sequences from this sample produce the same CDR3. The gene calls are TRBV7-9 and TRBJ1-1; no firm D call. CDR3 length: 12 residues. Trimming took off 2 bases at V and 0 bases at J, with 1 base between the two ends. In germline, CDR1 is SEHNR, CDR2 FQNEAQ (reference sequence). CDR3 in DNA: TGTGCCAGCAGCTTAATGAACACTGAAGCTTTCTTT. Amino acids: CASSLMNTEAFF.